Described below is a single T cell receptor beta chain sequence and its context. Antigen unknown. The germline V gene encodes CDR1 SEHNR and CDR2 FQNEAQ (reference sequence). Trimming took off 5 bases at V and 2 bases at J, with 12 bases between the two ends. This CDR3 contains 14 residues. MiXCR, applied by TCRdb to the 5' RACE reads, yields one record per CDR3 protein. In the table there are more than 400,000 distinct CDR3 sequences, roughly 15% of which are singletons. Only healthy Caucasians were included as donors. The sample comes from a study of identical twins. Study-wide findings and caveats: Out-of-frame beta sequences exhibited a weaker degree of excess twin sharing.

This same sample was also taken into another study, of yellow fever vaccine responses in identical twins. That study adds: Convergence reportedly seemed to mark part of the twins' vaccine T cell response, with personalization marking the rest.

The material sequenced was CD4+ T cells sorted from blood. The receptor's source is a woman younger than 30 in good health. This chain joins TRBV7-9 and TRBJ2-5; D is perhaps TRBD1 (5 bases). Here the CDR3 DNA reads TGTGCCAGCAGCAAACGGACAATTCAAGAGACCCAGTACTTC. This gives the protein CASSKRTIQETQYF.